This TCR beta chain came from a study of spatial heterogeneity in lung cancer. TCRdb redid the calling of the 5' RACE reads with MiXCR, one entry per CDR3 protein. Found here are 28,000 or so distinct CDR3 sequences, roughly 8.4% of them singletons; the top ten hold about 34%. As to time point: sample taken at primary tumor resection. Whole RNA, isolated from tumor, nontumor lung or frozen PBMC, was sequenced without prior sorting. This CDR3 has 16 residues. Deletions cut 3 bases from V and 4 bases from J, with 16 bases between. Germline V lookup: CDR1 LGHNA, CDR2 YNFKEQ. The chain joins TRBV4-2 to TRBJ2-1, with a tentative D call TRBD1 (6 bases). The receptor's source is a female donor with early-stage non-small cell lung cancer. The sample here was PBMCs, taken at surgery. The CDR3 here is CASSHAGTTVYNEQFF. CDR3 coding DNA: TGTGCCAGCAGCCATGCCGGGACAACCGTATACAATGAGCAGTTCTTC.